The TCR beta chain described here comes from a study of CD8 T cells in ankylosing spondylitis. Study-wide results and limits: Some motif variants had been reported before (in reactive arthritis synovial fluid and blood). There was reportedly significant enrichment of clones that were disease-linked in matched ankylosing spondylitis synovial fluid. Relatively scarce in peripheral blood, disease-linked clones were CD8+.

TCRdb analysed the 5' RACE reads with MiXCR anew, one entry per CDR3 protein. The repertoire holds under 250,000 distinct CDR3 sequences, 30% to 40% seen once, with 3.5% to 4.5% in the top ten. CDR1 is SGHRS and CDR2 is YFSETQ in the germline V gene. The CDR3 runs 15 residues. The V and J ends lost 0 bases and 0 bases respectively, with 9 bases between them. As concerns this clonotype: Antigen: not known.

The chain uses TRBV5-1 and TRBJ1-1; no clear D. The specimen sequenced was blood, either unsorted or a sorted T cell fraction (not recorded which). This TCR derives from a male donor with ankylosing spondylitis or in good health (not recorded which). DNA of the CDR3: TGCGCCAGCAGCTTGGCCCCAGGACTGAACACTGAAGCTTTCTTT. This translates into CASSLAPGLNTEAFF.